The rows below give T cell receptor beta chains drawn from one sample of a study of cytomegalovirus exposure and HLA in healthy donors. Some clones are missing from TCRdb's copy, which holds only in-frame ones; the method was immunoSEQ multiplex PCR. The sample carries 95,000 to 100,000 clones, about 80% recorded once. Sequences were obtained from PBMCs. These receptors all come from a man aged 40-55 years in good health and CMV-seronegative. Both conserved end residues are part of each CDR3. The D gene is left open where the match is weak. A row's size may be missing; if present it is once, few, many or a size class.

size,J,D,V,CDR3,DNA
NA,TRBJ2-3,TRBD1,TRBV18,CASSPWTGAGADTQYF,TGTGCCAGCTCACCATGGACAGGGGCAGGTGCAGATACGCAGTATTTT
NA,TRBJ1-2,TRBD1,TRBV11-3,CASSLVDRERYGYTF,TGTGCCAGCAGCTTAGTCGACAGGGAGAGGTATGGCTACACCTTC
NA,TRBJ2-2,TRBD1,TRBV5-4,CASSAGQGNGELFF,TGTGCCAGCAGTGCGGGACAGGGAAACGGGGAGCTGTTTTTT
NA,TRBJ1-1,NA,TRBV19,CASSKLPMNTEAFF,TGTGCCAGTAGTAAACTACCAATGAACACTGAAGCTTTCTTT
few,TRBJ2-3,TRBD2,TRBV19,CASSMVLGTTTDTQYF,TGTGCCAGTAGTATGGTTCTGGGGACTACCACAGATACGCAGTATTTT
few,TRBJ2-6,NA,TRBV11-2,CASSPNSGANVLTF,TGTGCCAGCAGCCCTAACTCTGGGGCCAACGTCCTGACTTTC
NA,TRBJ1-4,NA,TRBV19,CASRPGNEKLFF,TGTGCCAGCCGGCCGGGGAACGAAAAACTGTTTTTT
NA,TRBJ2-6,NA,TRBV6-5,CASSPLFGANVLTF,TGTGCCAGCAGTCCCCTTTTTGGGGCCAACGTCCTGACTTTC
NA,TRBJ2-7,NA,TRBV15,CATSRSQGRYEQYF,TGTGCCACCAGCAGAAGCCAGGGGAGATACGAGCAGTACTTC
few,TRBJ2-1,TRBD2,TRBV19,CASSVGLAGGPFYNEQFF,TGTGCCAGTAGTGTAGGACTAGCGGGGGGGCCGTTTTATAATGAGCAGTTCTTC
once,TRBJ1-2,TRBD1,TRBV2,CASSEVQGATYGYTF,TGTGCCAGCAGTGAGGTACAGGGGGCCACCTATGGCTACACCTTC
NA,TRBJ2-5,TRBD2,TRBV29-1,CSAQRLAGGQETQYF,TGCAGCGCCCAAAGACTAGCGGGGGGTCAAGAGACCCAGTACTTC
NA,TRBJ1-3,NA,TRBV4-1,CASSQIPMGNTIYF,TGCGCCAGCAGCCAAATCCCTATGGGAAACACCATATATTTT
NA,TRBJ2-4,NA,TRBV4-2,CASSQVSVGADGRNIQYF,TGTGCCAGCAGCCAAGTTTCCGTAGGGGCCGACGGGAGAAACATTCAGTACTTC
NA,TRBJ1-2,NA,TRBV5-1,CASSSAAGSYGYTF,TGCGCCAGCAGCTCCGCCGCCGGTAGCTATGGCTACACCTTC
once,TRBJ2-7,NA,TRBV5-1,CASSTAAGVSYEQYF,TGCGCCAGCAGCACGGCAGCAGGGGTCTCCTACGAGCAGTACTTC
NA,TRBJ2-7,TRBD2,TRBV5-1,CASSLGLAGGQEQYF,TGCGCCAGCAGCTTGGGTCTAGCGGGGGGTCAGGAGCAGTACTTC
NA,TRBJ1-1,NA,TRBV7-8,CASSLPGSFATEAFF,TGTGCCAGCAGCTTGCCAGGGTCTTTTGCCACTGAAGCTTTCTTT
NA,TRBJ1-2,TRBD1,TRBV11-2,CASSLVDRAFYGYTF,TGTGCCAGCAGCTTAGTAGACAGGGCCTTCTATGGCTACACCTTC
NA,TRBJ1-6,NA,TRBV5-4,CASSLEPGRNNSPLHF,TGTGCCAGCAGCTTGGAGCCGGGGAGGAATAATTCCCCCCTCCACTTT
NA,TRBJ1-1,NA,TRBV28,CASRGAGNTEAFF,TGTGCCAGCAGGGGGGCGGGGAACACTGAAGCTTTCTTT
NA,TRBJ2-3,TRBD1,TRBV14,CASSRRQGSTDTQYF,TGTGCCAGCAGCCGCAGACAGGGAAGCACAGATACGCAGTATTTT
NA,TRBJ1-4,NA,TRBV10-3,CAISDSTTTNEKLFF,TGTGCCATCAGTGACTCGACAACAACTAATGAAAAACTGTTTTTT
NA,TRBJ2-7,NA,TRBV7-9,CASSLDRAAGSSYEQYF,TGTGCCAGCAGCTTAGACAGGGCTGCTGGAAGCTCCTACGAGCAGTACTTC
NA,TRBJ2-5,NA,TRBV27,CASRRTGGGPETQYF,TGTGCCAGCAGACGGACTGGCGGAGGGCCAGAGACCCAGTACTTC
few,TRBJ1-1,NA,TRBV7-9,CASSLGFGVAHTEAFF,TGTGCCAGCAGCTTAGGTTTCGGGGTCGCGCACACTGAAGCTTTCTTT
NA,TRBJ1-5,NA,TRBV6-1,CASRTDSNQPQHF,TGTGCCAGCAGGACAGATAGCAATCAGCCCCAGCATTTT
NA,TRBJ2-1,TRBD2,TRBV10-1,CASSLESSGGYNEQFF,TGCGCCAGCAGCCTCGAATCTAGCGGGGGATACAATGAGCAGTTCTTC
NA,TRBJ1-1,NA,TRBV2,CASSLRRGLTEAFF,TGTGCCAGCAGCCTCCGGCGGGGGTTGACTGAAGCTTTCTTT
NA,TRBJ2-1,NA,TRBV10-1,CASSELVQSSYNEQFF,TGCGCCAGCAGTGAGTTAGTACAGAGCTCCTACAATGAGCAGTTCTTC
NA,TRBJ2-1,TRBD2,TRBV7-2,CASSPRTSGGRDEQFF,TGTGCCAGCAGCCCAAGGACTAGCGGGGGGAGAGATGAGCAGTTCTTC
once,TRBJ2-1,TRBD2,TRBV27,CASNPSGGAANEQFF,TGTGCCAGCAATCCCAGCGGGGGGGCCGCAAATGAGCAGTTCTTC
NA,TRBJ1-6,NA,TRBV6-1,CASSEERRSSYNSPLHF,TGTGCCAGCAGTGAAGAGAGGCGGAGCTCCTATAATTCACCCCTCCACTTT
NA,TRBJ2-1,TRBD2,TRBV5-1,CASSRSGGANNEQFF,TGCGCCAGCAGCCGGAGCGGGGGGGCCAACAATGAGCAGTTCTTC
NA,TRBJ1-6,NA,TRBV30,CAWSAASDSVNSPLHF,TGTGCCTGGAGTGCAGCGTCGGACAGCGTTAATTCACCCCTCCACTTT
NA,TRBJ2-2,TRBD1,TRBV5-1,CASSQNPGQSPGELFF,TGCGCCAGCAGCCAAAACCCGGGACAGAGTCCCGGGGAGCTGTTTTTT
NA,TRBJ2-5,TRBD2,TRBV5-6,CASLAERGLGETQYF,TGTGCCAGCCTCGCCGAGCGGGGGCTGGGAGAGACCCAGTACTTC
NA,TRBJ2-6,NA,TRBV7-9,CASSPSLAAGANVLTF,TGTGCCAGCAGCCCCAGCCTAGCAGCTGGGGCCAACGTCCTGACTTTC
few,TRBJ1-1,NA,TRBV12-5,CASGGGPGNTEAFF,TGTGCTAGTGGCGGAGGACCCGGGAACACTGAAGCTTTCTTT
few,TRBJ2-3,TRBD2,TRBV19,CASSIGLAGGRDTQYF,TGTGCCAGTAGTATCGGCCTAGCGGGGGGGCGTGATACGCAGTATTTT
NA,TRBJ2-7,TRBD1,TRBV18,CASSRDSSYEQYF,TGTGCCAGCTCGAGGGACAGCTCCTACGAGCAGTACTTC
NA,TRBJ1-3,NA,TRBV10-2,CASRDIGNTIYF,TGCGCCAGCAGAGACATTGGGAACACCATATATTTT
NA,TRBJ2-2,TRBD2,TRBV5-1,CASSPLGGRANTGELFF,TGCGCCAGCAGCCCCCTGGGTGGGAGGGCGAACACCGGGGAGCTGTTTTTT
NA,TRBJ2-3,NA,TRBV2,CASNRVGGLTDTQYF,TGTGCCAGCAATCGGGTGGGGGGGCTTACAGATACGCAGTATTTT
few,TRBJ2-5,TRBD2,TRBV19,CASSIGLAGGYLETQYF,TGTGCCAGTAGTATTGGACTAGCGGGGGGGTATTTGGAGACCCAGTACTTC
NA,TRBJ1-1,NA,TRBV2,CASMAGWPLLNTEAFF,TGTGCCAGCATGGCCGGGTGGCCCCTTCTGAACACTGAAGCTTTCTTT